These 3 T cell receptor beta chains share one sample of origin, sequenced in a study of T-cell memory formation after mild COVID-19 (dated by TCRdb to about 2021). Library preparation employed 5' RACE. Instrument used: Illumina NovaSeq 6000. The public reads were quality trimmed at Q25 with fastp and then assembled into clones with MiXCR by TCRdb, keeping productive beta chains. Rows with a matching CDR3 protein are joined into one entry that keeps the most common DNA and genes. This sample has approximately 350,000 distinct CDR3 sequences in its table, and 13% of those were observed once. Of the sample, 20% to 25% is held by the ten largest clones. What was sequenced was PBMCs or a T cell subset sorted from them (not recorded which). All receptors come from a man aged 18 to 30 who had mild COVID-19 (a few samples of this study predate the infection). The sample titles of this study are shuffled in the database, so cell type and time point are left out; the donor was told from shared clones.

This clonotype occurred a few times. As DNA, the CDR3 is TGTGCCAGCAGCTTAACAGAAAACTTCTATGGCTACACCTTC. The encoded protein is CASSLTENFYGYTF. The chain couples TRBV7-2 to TRBJ1-2; D gene uncertain. The V gene lost 2 bases and the J gene lost 4 bases, with 11 bases spanning the gap. The germline CDR1 and CDR2 sequences are SGHTA and FQGNSA. The CDR3 runs 14 residues.

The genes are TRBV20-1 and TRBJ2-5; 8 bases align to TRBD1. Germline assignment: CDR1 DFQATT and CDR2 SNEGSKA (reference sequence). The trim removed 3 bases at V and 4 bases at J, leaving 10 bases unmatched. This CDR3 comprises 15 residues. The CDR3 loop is CSASQIGQGIETQYF. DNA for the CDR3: TGCAGTGCTAGCCAGATCGGACAGGGCATAGAGACCCAGTACTTC.

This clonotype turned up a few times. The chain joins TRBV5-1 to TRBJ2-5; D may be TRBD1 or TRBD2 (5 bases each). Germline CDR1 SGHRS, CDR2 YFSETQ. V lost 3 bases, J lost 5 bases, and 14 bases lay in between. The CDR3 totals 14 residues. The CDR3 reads CASSYKGPGETQYF. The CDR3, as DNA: TGCGCCAGCAGCTATAAGGGGCCGGGGGAGACCCAGTACTTC.